This record covers a single T cell receptor (beta chain). A clone one base away is much larger, so this may be a read error. The CDR3 does not end in the conserved phenylalanine or tryptophan, so this is likely a read error. The entry originates in a study of T cells in Graves' hyperthyroidism and ophthalmopathy. Amplification targeted TCR beta CDR3 regions from RNA transcripts. Using the HTBI primer set, a first-round RT-PCR was run on the TCR CDR3. A single record per CDR3 protein comes from TCRdb applying MiXCR to the multiplex PCR reads. This table holds under 800,000 distinct CDR3 sequences, about 15% found once. V was pared by 1 base and J by 3 bases, with 12 bases between. This CDR3 region has 15 residues. The germline gives CDR1 SGHAT, CDR2 FQNNGV. Graves' hyperthyroidism was deemed stable absent ophthalmopathy progression within 18 months.

This chain joins TRBV11-2 and TRBJ2-5; D perhaps matches TRBD1 (5 bases). The sample consisted of blood. This receptor was taken from a woman aged 18-29 years with Graves' hyperthyroidism. Written as DNA, the CDR3 is TGTGCCAGCAGCTTAGGACAGCACCAGAAAGAGACCCAGTACTTA. As protein: CASSLGQHQKETQYL.